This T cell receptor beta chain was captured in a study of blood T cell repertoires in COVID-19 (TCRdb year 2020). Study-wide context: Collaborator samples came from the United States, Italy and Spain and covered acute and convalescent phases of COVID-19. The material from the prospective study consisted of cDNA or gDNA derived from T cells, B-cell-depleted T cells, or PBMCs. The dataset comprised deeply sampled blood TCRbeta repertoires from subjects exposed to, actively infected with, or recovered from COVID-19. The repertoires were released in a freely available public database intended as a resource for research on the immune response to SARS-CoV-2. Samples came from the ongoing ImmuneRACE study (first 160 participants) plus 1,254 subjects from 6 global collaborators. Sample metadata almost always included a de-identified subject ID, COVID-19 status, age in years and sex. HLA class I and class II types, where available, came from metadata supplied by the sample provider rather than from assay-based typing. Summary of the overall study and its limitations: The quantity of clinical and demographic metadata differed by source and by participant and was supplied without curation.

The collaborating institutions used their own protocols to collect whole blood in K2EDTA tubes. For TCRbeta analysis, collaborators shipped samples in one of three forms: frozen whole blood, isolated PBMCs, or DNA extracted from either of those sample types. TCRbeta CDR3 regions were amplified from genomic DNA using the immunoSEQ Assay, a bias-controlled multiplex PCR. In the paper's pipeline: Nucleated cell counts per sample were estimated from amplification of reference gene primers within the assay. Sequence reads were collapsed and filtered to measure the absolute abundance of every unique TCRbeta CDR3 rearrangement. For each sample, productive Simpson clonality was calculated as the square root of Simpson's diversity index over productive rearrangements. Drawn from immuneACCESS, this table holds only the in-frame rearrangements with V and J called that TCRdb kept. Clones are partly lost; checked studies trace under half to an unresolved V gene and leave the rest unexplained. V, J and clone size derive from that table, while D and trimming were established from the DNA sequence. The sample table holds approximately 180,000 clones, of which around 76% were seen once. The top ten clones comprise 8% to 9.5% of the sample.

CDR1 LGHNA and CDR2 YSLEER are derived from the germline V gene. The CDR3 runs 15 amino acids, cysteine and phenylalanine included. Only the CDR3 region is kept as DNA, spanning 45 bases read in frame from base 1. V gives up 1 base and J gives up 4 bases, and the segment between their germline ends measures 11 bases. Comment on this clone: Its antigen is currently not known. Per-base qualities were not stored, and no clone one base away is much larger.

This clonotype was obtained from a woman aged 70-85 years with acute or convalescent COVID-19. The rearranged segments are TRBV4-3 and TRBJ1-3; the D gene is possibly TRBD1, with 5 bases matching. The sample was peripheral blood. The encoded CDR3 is CASSQGRGRGNTIYF. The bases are TGCGCCAGCAGCCAAGGAAGGGGCCGCGGAAACACCATATATTTT.